These 12 T cell receptor beta chains came from one sample sequenced in a study of response to subunit inactivated influenza vaccine. TCRdb reanalysed the RT-PCR reads using MiXCR and keeps one entry per CDR3 protein. Of roughly 650,000 distinct CDR3 sequences detected, 13% to 15% appear once; the ten largest clones hold 7.5% to 8%. Sequences were derived from PBMCs from blood, sampled less than 15 days before vaccination. The receptors were gathered from a man aged 50-60 years who received an inactivated influenza vaccine.

In nucleotides, the CDR3 is TGTGCCAGCAGGGCAGGGCAGGACTCCTACGAGCAGTACTTC. It specifies CASRAGQDSYEQYF. The rearrangement links TRBV14 to TRBJ2-7; possibly TRBD1 for D (5 bases). Germline V gene lookup returns CDR1 SGHDN and CDR2 FVKESK. V was trimmed by 6 bases and J by 0 bases, leaving 12 bases between them. This CDR3 region has 14 residues.

The CDR3 reads CASSLALRSAYNEQFF. The DNA for the CDR3 is TGTGCCAGCAGTTTAGCGCTCCGCAGCGCCTACAATGAGCAGTTCTTC. The rearrangement uses TRBV12-3 or TRBV12-4 and TRBJ2-1; no definite D call. The CDR3 spans 16 residues. V was trimmed by 0 bases and J by 2 bases, leaving 11 bases between them.

The chain combines TRBV18 with TRBJ1-1; D not certain. The CDR3 length is 13 residues. The V gene lost 2 bases and the J gene lost 4 bases, with 8 bases spanning the gap. Germline loops: CDR1 KGHSH, CDR2 LQKENI. In DNA, the CDR3 is TGTGCCAGCTCACCAGGGATTAGCACTGAAGCTTTCTTT. Its translation is CASSPGISTEAFF. Full variable domain (outside the CDR3, taken from reference TRBV18 and TRBJ1-1): NAGVMQNPRHLVRRRGQEARLRCSPMKGHSHVYWYRQLPEEGLKFMVYLQKENIIDESGMPKERFSAEFPKEGPSILRIQQVVRGDSAAYFCASSPGISTEAFFGQGTRLTVV.

The CDR3 spells CASRKGGTQYF. Here the CDR3 DNA reads TGTGCCAGCAGGAAGGGGGGTACGCAGTATTTT. The V call is TRBV27, the J call TRBJ2-3; D possibly uses TRBD1 or TRBD2 (6 bases each). Between the trimmed V and J ends, which lost 6 bases and 8 bases, there was a span of 9 bases. CDR1 MNHEY and CDR2 SMNVEV come from the germline V gene (reference sequence). The CDR3 length is 11 residues.

This clonotype showed up just a few times. J is TRBJ1-6 and V is TRBV28; unclear D gene. V was trimmed by 2 bases and J by 8 bases, leaving 7 bases between them. Germline CDR1 and CDR2: MDHEN and SYDVKM. This CDR3 spans 13 amino acids. The CDR3 nucleotides are TGTGCCAGCAGTTTAAACGGGGATTCACCCCTCCACTTT. Protein sequence: CASSLNGDSPLHF.

This clonotype was seen repeatedly, ten times or more. The CDR3 DNA reads as TGCAGCGTTATAGTACCCTACGAGCAGTACTTC. Residues: CSVIVPYEQYF. This chain joins TRBV29-1 and TRBJ2-7; no firm D call. CDR1 is SQVTM and CDR2 is ANQGSEA in the germline V gene. The CDR3 extends over 11 amino acids. V was clipped by 5 bases and J by 2 bases, with 7 bases between them.

There are a few counts of this clonotype. The chain couples TRBV7-2 to TRBJ1-5; D not resolved. The CDR3 loop spans 13 amino acids. The germline V gene encodes CDR1 SGHTA and CDR2 FQGNSA. V was trimmed by 8 bases and J by 3 bases, leaving 11 bases between them. The chain's CDR3 is CASGERANQPQHF. CDR3 bases: TGTGCCAGCGGGGAGAGGGCCAATCAGCCCCAGCATTTT.

The chain links TRBV6-5 to TRBJ1-1; 7 bases are shared with TRBD1. In germline, CDR1 is MNHEY, CDR2 SVGAGI. The CDR3 is 15 residues long. J gave up 4 bases and V 5 bases, and 10 bases lay outside the gene matches. The CDR3 here is CASSHQTGMGTEAFF. DNA for the CDR3: TGTGCCAGCAGTCACCAGACAGGGATGGGCACTGAAGCTTTCTTT.

Many counts were recorded for this clonotype. This chain joins TRBV25-1 and TRBJ2-5, with 7 bases that match TRBD1. CDR3 size: 13 residues. Germline CDR1 and CDR2: MGHDK and SYGVNS. V dropped 1 base and J dropped 5; count of bases not matched to a gene: 1. The CDR3 nucleotides read TGTGCCAGCAGTGAATCGGACAGGGAGACCCAGTACTTC. Translated: CASSESDRETQYF.

This clonotype came up a few times. The chain combines TRBV24-1 with TRBJ2-1; 10 nucleotides agree with TRBD1. V lost 4 bases to trimming and J lost 7 bases; unmatched junction nucleotides: 12. There are 17 residues in the CDR3. CDR1 KGHDR and CDR2 SFDVKD come from the germline V gene. The CDR3 sequence: CATSDSTRQGAENEQFF. The CDR3 coding sequence is TGTGCCACCAGTGACTCCACCCGACAGGGGGCCGAAAATGAGCAGTTCTTC.

This clonotype was recorded a few times. The V and J genes are TRBV4-1 and TRBJ2-3; D is unresolved. There are 13 residues in the CDR3. Germline assignment: CDR1 MGHRA and CDR2 YSYEKL. Trimming stripped 1 base from V and 4 bases from J, with 6 bases between. The CDR3 loop reads CASSQGVADTQYF. The CDR3 DNA is TGCGCCAGCAGCCAAGGGGTAGCAGATACGCAGTATTTT.

The chain combines TRBV3-1 with TRBJ2-7; D is possibly TRBD2 (6 bases). Trimming took 0 bases from V and 6 from J, leaving 15 bases between them. The CDR3 loop spans 15 amino acids. The germline V gene encodes CDR1 LGHDT and CDR2 YNNKEL (reference sequence). The CDR3 spells CASSQEGGRTSEQYF. DNA for the CDR3: TGTGCCAGCAGCCAAGAAGGAGGGCGGACGTCCGAGCAGTACTTC.